Listed below are T cell receptor beta chains from one sample, sequenced in a study of blood T cell repertoires in COVID-19. Clones were read by immunoSEQ multiplex PCR, and TCRdb kept only the in-frame ones, dropping some. The table records roughly 120,000 clones, 77% of them present only once. Sequencing used peripheral blood. The receptors here all came from a human donor in a cohort sampled during active COVID-19. The CDR3 runs from the conserved cysteine through the conserved F or W. Fields, in order: CDR3 length, V gene, clone size, J gene, D gene, CDR3 DNA, CDR3 protein. D genes are given only for firm matches. Only part of the rows carry a size: once, few, many, or a class if the clone is expanded.

15	TRBV28	.	TRBJ2-7	TRBD1	TGTGCCAGCAGTTTGGGGGACAGGATTTTATACGAGCAGTACTTC	CASSLGDRILYEQYF
15	TRBV7-9	.	TRBJ1-1	TRBD1	TGTGCCAGCAGCTCGGGACAGGGGTGGAATACTGAAGCTTTCTTT	CASSSGQGWNTEAFF
15	TRBV6-1	once	TRBJ2-7	TRBD1	TGTGCCAGCAGTGACCAGGGGGTAAGCTCCTACGAGCAGTACTTC	CASSDQGVSSYEQYF
14	TRBV6-5	.	TRBJ1-2	.	TGTGCCAGCAAATCCTTGGGACAAAACTATGGCTACACCTTC	CASKSLGQNYGYTF
16	TRBV15	.	TRBJ2-7	TRBD2	TGTGCCACCAGCAGAGAGGCGGGAGTTCGGGGCTACGAGCAGTACTTC	CATSREAGVRGYEQYF
13	TRBV9	.	TRBJ2-7	.	TGTGCCAGCAGCTCGGCAGGGGCGTACGAGCAGTACTTC	CASSSAGAYEQYF
14	TRBV5-1	.	TRBJ2-7	TRBD1	TGCGCCAGCAGCTCGGGGACAGGGACGTACGAGCAGTACTTC	CASSSGTGTYEQYF
16	TRBV7-9	few	TRBJ2-3	TRBD2	TGTGCCAGCAGCCCGGGGACTAGCGGGGGCACAGATACGCAGTATTTT	CASSPGTSGGTDTQYF
17	TRBV28	.	TRBJ2-4	TRBD1	TGTGCCAGCACCCCGGACAGGATAGACCTAGCCAAAAACATTCAGTACTTC	CASTPDRIDLAKNIQYF
12	TRBV6-5	.	TRBJ1-5	.	TGTGCCAGCAGTCGACGCCAGGGGCCCCAGCATTTT	CASSRRQGPQHF
13	TRBV6-6	few	TRBJ1-2	.	TGTGCCAGTACTGGACAGCTACGCTATGGCTACACCTTC	CASTGQLRYGYTF
18	TRBV3-1/TRBV3-2	.	TRBJ2-7	TRBD2	TGTGCCAGCAGCCAAGCCGAACTCTTAGCGGGAGAATTCTACGAGCAGTACTTC	CASSQAELLAGEFYEQYF
13	TRBV6-5	.	TRBJ1-1	.	TGTGCCAGCACCCTAACCCTGTTCACTGAAGCTTTCTTT	CASTLTLFTEAFF
15	TRBV9	.	TRBJ1-4	TRBD1	TGTGCCAGCAGCGTAGCCGGACAGGGGTATGAAAAACTGTTTTTT	CASSVAGQGYEKLFF
18	TRBV11-3	.	TRBJ2-6	TRBD2	TGTGCCAGCAGCTTGGGCAGCGGGAGGGCGGTTGGGGCCAACGTCCTGACTTTC	CASSLGSGRAVGANVLTF
14	TRBV11-2	.	TRBJ2-5	TRBD2	TGTGCCAGCAGCTTACGGGGGGACCTCGGGACCCAGTACTTC	CASSLRGDLGTQYF
16	TRBV5-1	.	TRBJ2-7	.	TGCGCCAGCAGCTTGGGTGAGGGAGTCTCCTCCTACGAGCAGTACTTC	CASSLGEGVSSYEQYF
12	TRBV5-5	.	TRBJ2-7	.	TGTGCCAGCAGCTTGACTAGTTACGAGCAGTACTTC	CASSLTSYEQYF
15	TRBV3-1/TRBV3-2	once	TRBJ2-5	TRBD2	TGTGCCAGCAGCCCTACTAGCGGGGGGGAAGAGACCCAGTACTTC	CASSPTSGGEETQYF
15	TRBV18	.	TRBJ1-1	.	TGTGCCAGCTCACCTGATGACAGAATGAACACTGAAGCTTTCTTT	CASSPDDRMNTEAFF
16	TRBV4-1	.	TRBJ2-7	TRBD2	TGCGCCAGCAGCCAAGTAGGGACTAGCGGGAGATACGAGCAGTACTTC	CASSQVGTSGRYEQYF
12	TRBV2	.	TRBJ2-7	.	TGTGCCAGCAGCCCCCGGCAGGGCGAGCAGTACTTC	CASSPRQGEQYF
13	TRBV11-2	.	TRBJ2-7	TRBD1	TGTGCCAGCAGCGGACAGGGGCGCTACGAGCAGTACTTC	CASSGQGRYEQYF
15	TRBV20-1	.	TRBJ2-3	TRBD2	TGCAGTGCTAGTTACGGGGGGGGAAGCACAGATACGCAGTATTTT	CSASYGGGSTDTQYF
13	TRBV2	.	TRBJ2-2	.	TGTGCCAGCATAATAGTCGGCACCGGGGAGCTGTTTTTT	CASIIVGTGELFF
15	TRBV5-4	.	TRBJ1-4	.	TGTGCCAGCAGCGGACAGAGGGGAACAAATGAAAAACTGTTTTTT	CASSGQRGTNEKLFF
14	TRBV3-1/TRBV3-2	few	TRBJ2-7	.	TGTGCCAGCAGCCAAGGGCCCTTGTCCTACGAGCAGTACTTC	CASSQGPLSYEQYF
17	TRBV4-1	few	TRBJ1-5	.	TGCGCCAGCAGCCAAGAAACCTCGTCGAGTAACAATCAGCCCCAGCATTTT	CASSQETSSSNNQPQHF
14	TRBV5-1	.	TRBJ2-7	.	TGCGCCAGCAGCTTGGGGTCCGGGTTCTACGAGCAGTACTTC	CASSLGSGFYEQYF
12	TRBV24-1	.	TRBJ2-7	.	TGTGCCACCAGTGCAGGGGCCCGCGAGCAGTACTTC	CATSAGAREQYF
13	TRBV19	.	TRBJ1-2	TRBD1	TGTGCCAGTAGTCGGCAGGGGGACTATGGCTACACCTTC	CASSRQGDYGYTF
16	TRBV20-1	.	TRBJ2-2	.	TGCAGTGCTAGTGCCCCACAGGGAACGAACACCGGGGAGCTGTTTTTT	CSASAPQGTNTGELFF
13	TRBV7-3	medium-sized	TRBJ2-7	.	TGTGCCAGCAGCTTAAATTTGGGAGGCGAGCAGTACTTC	CASSLNLGGEQYF
16	TRBV11-2	.	TRBJ2-4	TRBD2	TGTGCCAGCAGCTTCACGCGGGGGGTAGCCAAAAACATTCAGTACTTC	CASSFTRGVAKNIQYF
15	TRBV10-3	few	TRBJ1-1	TRBD1	TGTGCCATCAGCGTCCCGGGACAGGGATCCACTGAAGCTTTCTTT	CAISVPGQGSTEAFF
14	TRBV27	.	TRBJ2-7	TRBD2	TGTGCCAGCAGTTTATCTAGCGGGAGGGTCGAGCAGTACTTC	CASSLSSGRVEQYF
16	TRBV11-3	.	TRBJ1-1	TRBD1	TGTGCCAGCAGCCCCATCGACGGGACAGCGAACACTGAAGCTTTCTTT	CASSPIDGTANTEAFF
15	TRBV6-1	.	TRBJ2-1	.	TGTGCCAGCAGTGATGGGGAGTGGTCCTACAATGAGCAGTTCTTC	CASSDGEWSYNEQFF
15	TRBV28	.	TRBJ2-7	TRBD2	TGTGCCAGCAGTTTTCGACTAGCGGCCTCCTACGAGCAGTACTTC	CASSFRLAASYEQYF
14	TRBV3-1/TRBV3-2	.	TRBJ2-7	TRBD1	TGTGCCAGCAGCCCGGGGACAGGGGGCCTCGAGCAGTACTTC	CASSPGTGGLEQYF
17	TRBV19	.	TRBJ1-1	TRBD1	TGTGCCAGTAGTATAGTCTGGACAGGGGGTAGTGGCACTGAAGCTTTCTTT	CASSIVWTGGSGTEAFF
12	TRBV12-3/TRBV12-4	.	TRBJ2-7	TRBD2	TGTGCCAGCAGTTATACCGGGACTAACCGGTACTTC	CASSYTGTNRYF
14	TRBV3-1/TRBV3-2	few	TRBJ2-3	TRBD2	TGTGCCAGCAGGGGGGGGACGTACACAGATACGCAGTATTTT	CASRGGTYTDTQYF
17	TRBV11-2	.	TRBJ2-7	TRBD2	TGTGCCAGCAGCCCCGGGACTAGCGGGAGGGGGTACTACGAGCAGTACTTC	CASSPGTSGRGYYEQYF
12	TRBV6-2/TRBV6-3	few	TRBJ2-7	.	TGTGCCAGCAGTTACTCCCCCAGCGAGCAGTACTTC	CASSYSPSEQYF
13	TRBV30	.	TRBJ1-5	.	TGTGCCTGGAGTGTGTATAGCAATCAGCCCCAGCATTTT	CAWSVYSNQPQHF
13	TRBV6-5	.	TRBJ1-1	.	TGTGCCAGCAGTTACCGACTGGGCACTGAAGCTTTCTTT	CASSYRLGTEAFF
13	TRBV30	.	TRBJ1-2	TRBD1	TGTGCCTGGAGGGCCAGGGGGAACTATGGCTACACCTTC	CAWRARGNYGYTF